What follows are 20 T cell receptor beta chains derived from one specimen sequenced in a study of cytomegalovirus exposure and HLA in healthy donors. Primers included in the PCR were 60 Vbeta and 13 Jbeta primers. Profiling relied on immunoSEQ multiplex PCR, and the TCRdb table lists in-frame clones only, not all of them. The repertoire table contains about 110,000 clones. Sequenced: PBMCs. These receptors came from a middle-aged man in good health and CMV-seronegative.

The chain recombines TRBV5-4 with TRBJ1-5, with D tentatively TRBD1 (6 bases). Germline-derived CDR1 and CDR2 are SGHNT and YYREEE (reference sequence). V gave up 4 bases and J gave up 7 bases, with 12 bases separating them. The CDR3 runs 13 residues. CDR3: CASSTGGAQPQHF. The DNA of the CDR3 is TGTGCCAGCAGCACCGGGGGGGCCCAGCCCCAGCATTTT. The full variable domain, completed using reference TRBV5-4 and TRBJ1-5, is ETGVTQSPTHLIKTRGQQVTLRCSSQSGHNTVSWYQQALGQGPQFIFQYYREEENGRGNFPPRFSGLQFPNYSSELNVNALELDDSALYLCASSTGGAQPQHFGDGTRLSIL.

J is TRBJ1-2 and V is TRBV27; TRBD1 might be the D (5 bases). CDR1 MNHEY and CDR2 SMNVEV come from the germline V gene (reference sequence). Trimming pared 3 bases from V and 2 bases from J, leaving 10 bases between. The CDR3 length is 14 residues. The CDR3 protein is CASSFGGPNYGYTF. In DNA, the CDR3 is TGTGCCAGCAGTTTCGGGGGACCCAACTATGGCTACACCTTC.

The CDR3 DNA sequence: TGCGCCAGCAGACCAACCCCGAGCTCCTACAATGAGCAGTTCTTC. This translates into CASRPTPSSYNEQFF. V usage is TRBV5-1 and J usage is TRBJ2-1; no firm D call. This CDR3 spans 15 amino acids. Trimming shortened V by 5 bases and J by 0 bases, and 12 bases separated the two germline ends. Germline V gene data show CDR1 as SGHRS and CDR2 as YFSETQ.

The rearrangement uses TRBV27 and TRBJ2-7, with D perhaps matching TRBD2 (6 bases). Trimming pared 10 bases from V and 0 bases from J, leaving 19 bases between. Germline assignment: CDR1 MNHEY and CDR2 SMNVEV (reference sequence). The CDR3 contains 15 residues. The DNA for the CDR3 is TGTGCCACCAGGTTGCGGGGCCTCCCCTCCTACGAGCAGTACTTC. It encodes CATRLRGLPSYEQYF.

This sequence joins TRBV9 and TRBJ2-1, with TRBD2 matching 7 bases. The CDR3 is made up of 14 amino acids. Per germline, CDR1 SGDLS and CDR2 YYNGEE. V shed 4 bases and J 3 bases; nucleotides not matched to a gene: 4. The DNA of the CDR3 is TGTGCCAGCAGCCTCTCTAGCGGCTACAATGAGCAGTTCTTC. Protein: CASSLSSGYNEQFF.

The chain joins TRBV15 to TRBJ2-1, with D perhaps matching TRBD1 (6 bases). Germline CDR1 LNHNV, CDR2 YYDKDF (reference sequence). V was pared by 10 bases and J by 8 bases, with 21 bases between. The CDR3 contains 14 residues. The CDR3: CASLQGGSRDEQFF. DNA for the CDR3: TGTGCCAGCCTACAGGGTGGCTCGAGGGATGAGCAGTTCTTC.

About this clone itself: This CDR3 is also generated by other DNA sequences in the sample. The rearrangement joins TRBV28 to TRBJ1-5; 7 bases fit TRBD1. The CDR3 runs to 15 residues. The J segment lost 0 bases and the V segment lost 6 bases, leaving 5 bases of the junction unmatched. Germline V gives CDR1 MDHEN, CDR2 SYDVKM. The chain's CDR3 is CASRPGQTSNQPQHF. The CDR3, as DNA: TGTGCCAGCAGGCCGGGACAGACTAGCAATCAGCCCCAGCATTTT.

This chain links TRBV10-3 with TRBJ1-3; 8 positions match TRBD1. The germline V gene has CDR1 ENHRY and CDR2 SYGVKD. V lost 7 bases, J lost 2 bases, and 4 bases stayed unmatched. The CDR3 runs 14 residues. CDR3 residues: CAIKRDRTGNTIYF. CDR3 bases: TGTGCCATCAAACGGGACAGGACTGGAAACACCATATATTTT.

The rearrangement joins TRBV2 to TRBJ1-2, with D uncertain. Germline V gene lookup returns CDR1 SNHLY and CDR2 FYNNEI. V lost 8 bases and J 4 bases, leaving 14 bases between the germline ends. CDR3 length equals 13 residues. CDR3 loop: CASGRQEVYGYTF. As DNA, the CDR3 is TGTGCCAGCGGCCGGCAGGAGGTCTATGGCTACACCTTC.

V gene TRBV5-1 combines with J gene TRBJ2-1, with D tentatively TRBD2 (6 bases). Germline CDR1 SGHRS, CDR2 YFSETQ. With 2 bases removed from V and 8 bases from J, the gap between germline ends came to 17 bases. This CDR3 contains 15 residues. Here the CDR3 DNA reads TGCGCCAGCAGCTTAGTAGCGGACCTTAAGGATGAGCAGTTCTTC. Translation gives CASSLVADLKDEQFF. Supplemented by reference TRBV5-1 and TRBJ2-1, the full variable domain reads KAGVTQTPRYLIKTRGQQVTLSCSPISGHRSVSWYQQTPGQGLQFLFEYFSETQRNKGNFPGRFSGRQFSNSRSEMNVSTLELGDSALYLCASSLVADLKDEQFFGPGTRLTVL.

The CDR3 loop reads CASSLGKLAGRTDTQYF. The DNA for the CDR3 is TGTGCCAGCAGCTTAGGAAAGCTAGCGGGGCGCACAGATACGCAGTATTTT. The chain uses TRBV7-2 and TRBJ2-3; 9 positions match TRBD2. Germline CDR1 is SGHTA and CDR2 is FQGNSA. V trimming: 1 base; J trimming: 1 base; junction bases outside the gene matches: 6. This CDR3 is 17 amino acids long.

The J gene is TRBJ1-2, the V gene TRBV27, with D perhaps matching TRBD1 (5 bases). Trimming removed 0 bases at V and 5 bases at J, with 10 bases between. The CDR3 length is 14 residues. CDR1 MNHEY and CDR2 SMNVEV come from the germline V gene (reference sequence). The DNA for the CDR3 is TGTGCCAGCAGTTTATCCGGGACTCGATATGGCTACACCTTC. As protein: CASSLSGTRYGYTF.

This chain connects TRBV2 to TRBJ1-5; D remains unclear. The germline CDR1 and CDR2 sequences are SNHLY and FYNNEI. The V end lost 4 bases, the J end lost 7 bases, and 11 bases lay between the germline ends. The CDR3 runs 13 residues. The CDR3 sequence is CASSAQRQQPQHF. The DNA of the CDR3 is TGTGCCAGCAGTGCCCAGAGGCAGCAGCCCCAGCATTTT.

This rearrangement joins TRBV5-1 to TRBJ1-5; tentative D call: TRBD1 (6 bases). The CDR3 spans 15 residues. The germline V gene has CDR1 SGHRS and CDR2 YFSETQ. Deletions cut 0 bases from V and 7 bases from J, with 14 bases between. CDR3 amino acids: CASSLDTGSGQPQHF. The CDR3, as DNA: TGCGCCAGCAGCTTGGATACAGGGAGTGGCCAGCCCCAGCATTTT.

V is TRBV7-9 and J is TRBJ1-1; no reliable D call. From germline, CDR1 is SEHNR and CDR2 FQNEAQ (reference sequence). V was pared by 1 base and J by 2 bases, with 8 bases between. This CDR3 contains 14 residues. The CDR3 loop reads CASSLGGQNTEAFF. The CDR3 nucleotides are TGTGCCAGCAGCTTAGGCGGGCAAAACACTGAAGCTTTCTTT.

The rearrangement links TRBV6-5 to TRBJ1-1; tentative D call: TRBD1 (5 bases). V lost 1 base and J lost 5, with 11 bases in between. Germline CDR1 is MNHEY and CDR2 is SVGAGI. This CDR3 has 14 residues. DNA of the CDR3: TGTGCCAGCAGTTACTGGGGGGGTGGGACTGAAGCTTTCTTT. Its protein is CASSYWGGGTEAFF.

The rearrangement joins TRBV4-3 to TRBJ2-7; the match to TRBD1 covers 7 bases. Germline CDR1 reads LGHNA; CDR2 reads YSLEER. This CDR3 has 14 amino acids. V lost 0 bases to trimming and J lost 2 bases; unmatched junction nucleotides: 1. Here the CDR3 reads CASSQETGTYEQYF. DNA for the CDR3: TGCGCCAGCAGCCAAGAGACAGGGACCTACGAGCAGTACTTC.

The chain links TRBV15 to TRBJ2-5; D is uncertain. The CDR3 totals 13 residues. Germline lookup yields CDR1 LNHNV and CDR2 YYDKDF (reference sequence). The germline V and J ends were trimmed by 1 base and 1 base, with 4 bases remaining between them. This CDR3 is CATSRGSQETQYF. CDR3 nucleotide sequence: TGTGCCACCAGCAGAGGTAGCCAAGAGACCCAGTACTTC.

V is TRBV27 and J is TRBJ1-2, with 10 bases fitting TRBD1. The germline V gene encodes CDR1 MNHEY and CDR2 SMNVEV (reference sequence). V shed 2 bases and J 5 bases; nucleotides not matched to a gene: 5. This CDR3 region has 15 residues. CDR3 nucleotide sequence: TGTGCCAGCAGTTTAATGGGACAGGGGAGGTATGGCTACACCTTC. Protein sequence: CASSLMGQGRYGYTF.

This chain joins TRBV5-1 and TRBJ1-2; the D is unclear. Between the trimmed V and J ends, which lost 2 bases and 1 base, there was a span of 6 bases. Germline V CDR1 and CDR2: SGHRS, YFSETQ. The CDR3 has 13 residues. CDR3 amino acids: CASSFGFNYGYTF. In DNA form, the CDR3 reads TGCGCCAGCAGCTTTGGCTTTAACTATGGCTACACCTTC.